These 24 T cell receptor beta chains were all obtained from the same sample, sequenced in a study of OX40 agonist ivuxolimab in advanced cancers. Generated by immunoSEQ multiplex PCR, the TCRdb table keeps only in-frame clones and is missing some. The profile covers around 55,000 clones, with around 86% appearing a single time and about an eighth taken by the ten largest. The sample here was CD4+ or CD8+ T cells sorted from blood, taken in a trial of the OX40 agonist ivuxolimab. The receptors were sampled from an adult with an advanced solid tumor such as melanoma, head and neck, liver or kidney cancer.

This chain links TRBV15 with TRBJ2-5; D perhaps matches TRBD2 (6 bases). The V end was cut by 3 bases, the J end by 2 bases, with 19 bases between. Germline CDR1 and CDR2: LNHNV and YYDKDF (reference sequence). CDR3 length: 17 residues. The chain's CDR3 is CATSRRIGWGVQETQYF. As DNA, the CDR3 is TGTGCCACCAGCAGGAGGATCGGGTGGGGGGTACAAGAGACCCAGTACTTC.

The rearrangement uses TRBV27 and TRBJ2-1, with TRBD2 identical over 10 bases. Germline V lookup: CDR1 MNHEY, CDR2 SMNVEV (reference sequence). This CDR3 comprises 14 residues. The V and J ends lost 4 bases and 7 bases, in that order; junction bases with no gene match: 4. CDR3 sequence: CASSYGTSVNEQFF. The DNA for the CDR3 is TGTGCCAGCAGTTATGGGACTAGCGTGAATGAGCAGTTCTTC.

The chain is built from TRBV7-6 and TRBJ1-1, with D perhaps TRBD1 (5 bases). The length of the CDR3 is 12 residues. The germline CDR1 and CDR2 sequences are SGHVS and FNYEAQ. V was shortened by 1 base and J by 10 bases, with 10 bases between the two germline ends. The CDR3: CASSLGDPPAFF. CDR3 coding DNA: TGTGCCAGCAGCTTAGGGGACCCCCCAGCTTTCTTT.

For the CDR3, the DNA is TGTGCCAGCAGTTTACGGCACCAAGAGACCCAGTACTTC. Translated: CASSLRHQETQYF. The chain combines TRBV28 with TRBJ2-5; no firm D call. Germline V gene data show CDR1 as MDHEN and CDR2 as SYDVKM. The CDR3 totals 13 residues. The V and J ends lost 2 bases and 0 bases respectively, with 4 bases between them. The full variable domain, in which reference TRBV28 and TRBJ2-5 provide the parts outside the CDR3, is DVKVTQSSRYLVKRTGEKVFLECVQDMDHENMFWYRQDPGLGLRLIYFSYDVKMKEKGDIPEGYSVSREKKERFSLILESASTNQTSMYLCASSLRHQETQYFGPGTRLLVL.

This chain joins TRBV7-9 and TRBJ1-4, with D possibly matching TRBD1 (6 bases). Trimming shortened V by 1 base and J by 5 bases, and 11 bases separated the two germline ends. Germline V gene data show CDR1 as SEHNR and CDR2 as FQNEAQ (reference sequence). The CDR3 length is 15 residues. CDR3 loop: CASSLVQGQNEKLFF. The CDR3 DNA reads TGTGCCAGCAGCTTAGTACAGGGACAAAATGAAAAACTGTTTTTT.

The gene calls are TRBV10-3 and TRBJ2-7; 9 nucleotides line up with TRBD1. The CDR3 contains 13 residues. Per the germline V gene, CDR1 is ENHRY and CDR2 is SYGVKD. J gave up 5 bases and V 7 bases, and 6 bases lay outside the gene matches. CDR3 residues: CAIKGTGIHEQYF. The CDR3 bases are TGTGCCATCAAAGGGACAGGGATCCACGAGCAGTACTTC.

The gene calls are TRBV5-5 and TRBJ1-5; D may be TRBD1 (5 bases). The CDR3 is 14 residues long. Germline assignment: CDR1 SGHKS and CDR2 YYEKEE (reference sequence). V lost 4 bases and J lost 5, with 13 bases in between. In nucleotides, the CDR3 is TGTGCCAGCAGCCGCGAGGGGAAAGATCAGCCCCAGCATTTT. Its protein product is CASSREGKDQPQHF.

The chain employs TRBV7-6 and TRBJ2-5; 8 bases match TRBD2. Germline V gives CDR1 SGHVS, CDR2 FNYEAQ. Unmatched junction bases numbered 13, after V lost 4 bases and J lost 3 bases. The CDR3 totals 17 residues. CDR3 region: CASSSGTSGGTKETQYF. CDR3 coding DNA: TGTGCCAGCAGCTCCGGGACTAGTGGGGGGACAAAAGAGACCCAGTACTTC.

In the case of this clone: The junction departs from the called germline gene at one end, perhaps through a read error. V usage is TRBV6-6 and J usage is TRBJ1-1, with D hard to call. The CDR3 covers 11 residues. Germline values: CDR1 MNHNY, CDR2 SVGAGI (reference sequence). CDR3 in amino acids: CVSISPEEAFF. In nucleotides, the CDR3 is TGTGTCAGCATCTCCCCTGAGGAAGCTTTCTTT.

The chain has TRBV7-2 and TRBJ2-2; D unresolved. Looked up from germline, CDR1 is SGHTA and CDR2 is FQGNSA. The V gene lost 2 bases and the J gene lost 6 bases, with 4 bases spanning the gap. The CDR3 extends over 12 amino acids. DNA for the CDR3: TGTGCCAGCAGCTTATGGGCCGGGGAGCTGTTTTTT. Its protein is CASSLWAGELFF.

Here the CDR3 reads CASSETGFDGSGQYF. CDR3 sequence (DNA): TGCGCCAGCAGTGAAACAGGGTTTGATGGTAGTGGGCAGTACTTC. The chain couples TRBV10-2 to TRBJ2-7; the D gene is possibly TRBD1 (6 bases). The germline gives CDR1 WSHSY, CDR2 SAAADI. Trimming cost V 3 bases and J 9 bases, with 21 bases left between them. CDR3 length: 15 amino acids.

The count of this clone is one. The chain has TRBV7-8 and TRBJ1-1; D is undetermined. In germline, CDR1 is SGHVS, CDR2 FQNEAQ. CDR3 length equals 12 residues. The germline V and J ends were trimmed by 2 bases and 5 bases, with 6 bases remaining between them. DNA of the CDR3: TGTGCCAGCAGCTTAATCGGGACTGAAGCTTTCTTT. Its protein product is CASSLIGTEAFF.

The rearrangement uses TRBV27 and TRBJ1-2, with D uncertain. The germline gives CDR1 MNHEY, CDR2 SMNVEV (reference sequence). V lost 3 bases and J lost 0, with 11 bases in between. There are 15 residues in the CDR3. The CDR3 region is CASSFGSSTNYGYTF. CDR3 nucleotides: TGTGCCAGCAGTTTCGGGTCGTCTACTAACTATGGCTACACCTTC.

Only a few counts were recorded for this clone. J is TRBJ1-1 and V is TRBV29-1, with a tentative D call TRBD1 (5 bases). Germline CDR1 and CDR2: SQVTM and ANQGSEA. Trimming took off 7 bases at V and 5 bases at J, with 14 bases between the two ends. CDR3 size: 12 residues. DNA of the CDR3: TGCAGCGCCGGGGCCGGTAGGACTGAAGCTTTCTTT. Protein: CSAGAGRTEAFF.

CDR3 sequence: CASSLPLEQFF. CDR3 DNA: TGTGCCAGCAGCCTACCACTCGAGCAGTTCTTC. The chain uses TRBV5-8 and TRBJ2-1, with unresolved D. Trimming took off 4 bases at V and 10 bases at J, with 9 bases between the two ends. CDR3 length: 11 amino acids. The V gene's germline CDR1 is SGHTS and CDR2 YDEGEE.

The J gene is TRBJ2-7, the V gene TRBV6-6; D not certain. Looked up from germline, CDR1 is MNHNY and CDR2 is SVGAGI (reference sequence). CDR3 length: 12 amino acids. V lost 6 bases to trimming and J lost 6 bases, with 12 bases between them. The DNA for the CDR3 is TGTGCCAGCAGCTCGATATCAACCGAGCAGTACTTC. Protein sequence: CASSSISTEQYF.

The V and J genes are TRBV10-3 and TRBJ2-7; TRBD1 agrees at 10 bases. J lost 3 bases, V lost 4 bases, and 12 bases had no gene match. The CDR3 is 17 residues long. CDR1 ENHRY and CDR2 SYGVKD come from the germline V gene. The CDR3 region has the DNA TGTGCCATCAGTGCACTAAATACCGGGACAGGGGACTACGAGCAGTACTTC. This translates into CAISALNTGTGDYEQYF.

The chain employs TRBV2 and TRBJ2-3, with 12 bases that match TRBD2. This CDR3 is 21 amino acids long. In germline, CDR1 is SNHLY, CDR2 FYNNEI. J lost 4 bases, V lost 1 base, and 18 bases had no gene match. In DNA, the CDR3 is TGTGCCAGCAGTGAAGGGCCCTGGACTAGCGGGAACCGACTAAGGCCAGATACGCAGTATTTT. It specifies CASSEGPWTSGNRLRPDTQYF.

The gene calls are TRBV13 and TRBJ2-3; D ambiguous. This CDR3 has 12 amino acids. CDR1 PRHDT and CDR2 FYEKMQ come from the germline V gene (reference sequence). Trimming pared 4 bases from V and 2 bases from J, leaving 4 bases between. Written as DNA, the CDR3 is TGTGCCAGCAGCTCTACCACAGATACGCAGTATTTT. This sequence encodes CASSSTTDTQYF.

DNA for the CDR3: TGTGCCAGCAGCGGGGCGTCACGTTCGAGTCCCGGGGAGCTGTTTTTT. It translates to CASSGASRSSPGELFF. This rearrangement joins TRBV5-4 to TRBJ2-2; a possible D gene is TRBD1 (5 bases). The germline V gene has CDR1 SGHNT and CDR2 YYREEE (reference sequence). Deletions cut 4 bases from V and 6 bases from J, with 19 bases between. CDR3 length: 16 amino acids.

This clone has ten or more counts. The chain links TRBV4-3 to TRBJ2-2; TRBD1 might be the D (6 bases). Trimming removed 0 bases at V and 5 bases at J, with 13 bases between. The CDR3 totals 16 residues. Germline CDR1 LGHNA, CDR2 YSLEER. CDR3 DNA: TGCGCCAGCAGCCAAGATTCCACAGGGCAGACCGGGGAGCTGTTTTTT. Translating it yields CASSQDSTGQTGELFF.

V is TRBV5-6 and J is TRBJ1-2; 7 bases fit TRBD1. Looked up from germline, CDR1 is SGHDT and CDR2 is YYEEEE. CDR3 length: 13 residues. The V and J ends lost 4 bases and 7 bases, in that order; junction bases with no gene match: 7. CDR3 nucleotides: TGTGCCAGCAGCCGACGACAGGGTGGTGGCTACACCTTC. It translates to CASSRRQGGGYTF.

CDR3 DNA sequence: TGTGCCAGCAGTGAGGGCAGGGCCGGCTATGGCTACACCTTC. Protein product: CASSEGRAGYGYTF. The rearrangement links TRBV6-1 to TRBJ1-2; D might be TRBD1 (5 bases). This CDR3 has 14 residues. Germline V gene data show CDR1 as MNHNS and CDR2 as SASEGT. With 3 bases removed from V and 4 bases from J, the gap between germline ends came to 12 bases.

This chain uses TRBV9 with TRBJ1-1; 7 bases agree with TRBD1. This CDR3 is 13 amino acids long. V lost 5 bases to trimming and J lost 5 bases; unmatched junction nucleotides: 6. Per germline, CDR1 SGDLS and CDR2 YYNGEE. This chain's CDR3 is CASSQGGRTEAFF. The CDR3 DNA follows: TGTGCCAGCAGTCAGGGGGGGAGGACTGAAGCTTTCTTT.